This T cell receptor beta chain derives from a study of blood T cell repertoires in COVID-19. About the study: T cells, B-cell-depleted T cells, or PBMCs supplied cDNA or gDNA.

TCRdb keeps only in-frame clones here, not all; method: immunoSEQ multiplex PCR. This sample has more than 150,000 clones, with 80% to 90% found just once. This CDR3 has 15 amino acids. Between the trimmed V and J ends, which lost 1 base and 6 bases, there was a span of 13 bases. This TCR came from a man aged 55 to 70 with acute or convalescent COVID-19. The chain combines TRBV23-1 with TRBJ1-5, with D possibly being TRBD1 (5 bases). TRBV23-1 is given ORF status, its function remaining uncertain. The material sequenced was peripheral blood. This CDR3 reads CASSQWSRVVQPQHF. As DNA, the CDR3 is TGCGCCAGCAGTCAATGGTCCAGGGTGGTTCAGCCCCAGCATTTT.